The 25 T cell receptor beta chains in this list originate from one sample, sequenced in a study of blood T cells in healthy people across ages. A second PCR, run for about 7 to 11 cycles, used a sample-barcoded 5' primer plus a J-beta primer mix. From the 5' RACE reads, TCRdb called clonotypes with MiXCR, one entry per CDR3 protein. Of 800,000 to 950,000 distinct CDR3 sequences listed, around 34% are singletons. Source material: blood. Receptors originate from a man aged 18 to 29 in good health.

This clonotype was detected a few times. The gene calls are TRBV5-1 and TRBJ1-1; D uncertain. The CDR3 is 14 residues long. Germline V gene lookup returns CDR1 SGHRS and CDR2 YFSETQ. Trimming removed 0 bases from V and 1 base from J, with 7 bases in between. The CDR3 region is CASSLAVTNTEAFF. The CDR3 DNA reads as TGCGCCAGCAGCTTGGCTGTGACGAACACTGAAGCTTTCTTT.

This clonotype has only a few counts. The chain couples TRBV12-3 or TRBV12-4 to TRBJ1-2, with 9 bases identical to TRBD1. V lost 7 bases to trimming and J lost 4 bases; unmatched junction nucleotides: 4. The length of the CDR3 is 13 residues. The CDR3 DNA reads as TGTGCCAGCAAAAAGGGACAGGGCTATGGCTACACCTTC. Amino acid sequence: CASKKGQGYGYTF.

CDR3 bases: TGTGCCAGCAGTTACCAGGGTCAGAGCTCTGGAAACACCATATATTTT. Translated, it gives CASSYQGQSSGNTIYF. V gene TRBV6-6 combines with J gene TRBJ1-3; weak D call: TRBD1 (5 bases). The CDR3 has 16 residues. Germline-derived CDR1 and CDR2 are MNHNY and SVGAGI (reference sequence). Trimming took off 2 bases at V and 0 bases at J, with 11 bases between the two ends.

This clonotype was seen more than once but under ten times. In DNA, the CDR3 is TGTGCCAGCAGTGACTCGATATCGGTATTGAGGCACATTCAGTACTTC. It translates to CASSDSISVLRHIQYF. The chain has TRBV6-4 and TRBJ2-4; D gene unclear. V gave up 0 bases and J gave up 8 bases, with 17 bases separating them. CDR1 and CDR2 (germline): MRHNA, SNTAGT. The CDR3 runs 16 residues.

In the case of this clonotype: At one end the junction does not follow the germline gene, possibly because of a read error. The chain employs TRBV7-7 and TRBJ2-1; tentative D call: TRBD2 (7 bases). The CDR3 loop spans 19 amino acids. Germline CDR1 reads SSHAT; CDR2 reads FNYEAQ (reference sequence). CDR3 loop: CASSSAYSGGRLSYNEQFF. In DNA form, the CDR3 reads TGTGCTAGCAGCTCAGCTTATTCGGGGGGCCGCCTCTCCTACAATGAGCAGTTCTTC.

This clonotype was recorded at least ten times. The J gene is TRBJ1-2, the V gene TRBV5-1, with a weak D call TRBD1 (5 bases). Trimming cost V 5 bases and J 8 bases, with 16 bases left between them. This CDR3 region has 13 residues. Germline CDR1 is SGHRS and CDR2 is YFSETQ. The CDR3 loop is CASSQLGESGYTF. For the CDR3, the DNA is TGCGCCAGCAGTCAATTGGGGGAAAGCGGCTACACCTTC.

This clonotype appeared a few times. The rearrangement joins TRBV15 to TRBJ2-3; 8 nucleotides agree with TRBD2. The V and J ends lost 0 bases and 0 bases, in that order; junction bases with no gene match: 5. There are 17 residues in the CDR3. Germline V lookup: CDR1 LNHNV, CDR2 YYDKDF (reference sequence). The CDR3 DNA reads TGTGCCACCAGCAGAGACCCCCAGCGGGGGAGCACAGATACGCAGTATTTT. Protein: CATSRDPQRGSTDTQYF.

The V call is TRBV19, the J call TRBJ2-3; 7 bases match TRBD1. In germline, CDR1 is LNHDA, CDR2 SQIVND (reference sequence). The CDR3 has 16 residues. The J segment lost 5 bases and the V segment lost 3 bases, leaving 11 bases of the junction unmatched. The CDR3 is CASSIRTGRVRDTQYF. CDR3 nucleotides: TGTGCCAGTAGTATCCGGACAGGTCGGGTAAGAGATACGCAGTATTTT. The full variable domain, completed using reference TRBV19 and TRBJ2-3, is DGGITQSPKYLFRKEGQNVTLSCEQNLNHDAMYWYRQDPGQGLRLIYYSQIVNDFQKGDIAEGYSVSREKKESFPLTVTSAQKNPTAFYLCASSIRTGRVRDTQYFGPGTRLTVL.

The chain joins TRBV20-1 to TRBJ2-5; no reliable D call. Trimming cost V 0 bases and J 2 bases, with 13 bases left between them. Germline-derived CDR1 and CDR2 are DFQATT and SNEGSKA (reference sequence). The CDR3 loop spans 15 amino acids. For the CDR3, the DNA is TGCAGTGCTAGAGATCCGGCAGGCCTGCAAGAGACCCAGTACTTC. Translating it yields CSARDPAGLQETQYF.

The rearrangement uses TRBV12-3 or TRBV12-4 and TRBJ1-5; no firm D call. This CDR3 region has 15 residues. V was pared by 3 bases and J by 5 bases, with 14 bases between. CDR3 nucleotide sequence: TGTGCCAGCAGTTTCGGCATAACGGGATATCAGCCCCAGCATTTT. This codes for CASSFGITGYQPQHF.

This clonotype was seen only a few times. The V and J genes are TRBV14 and TRBJ2-1; D uncertain. The V and J ends lost 0 bases and 0 bases respectively, with 15 bases between them. In germline, CDR1 is SGHDN, CDR2 FVKESK. The CDR3 is made up of 18 amino acids. CDR3 sequence: CASSQDTVLAGSYNEQFF. The CDR3 region has the DNA TGTGCCAGCAGCCAAGACACAGTGCTTGCCGGCTCCTACAATGAGCAGTTCTTC.

This clonotype showed up many times. The chain carries TRBV12-3 or TRBV12-4 and TRBJ1-2; D call uncertain. This CDR3 contains 16 residues. Trimming removed 1 base at V and 0 bases at J, with 12 bases between. The CDR3 region is CASSLGAGRANYGYTF. Here the CDR3 DNA reads TGTGCCAGCAGTTTAGGAGCCGGGAGAGCTAACTATGGCTACACCTTC.

The chain couples TRBV6-1 to TRBJ1-2, with D uncertain. Germline V gene lookup returns CDR1 MNHNS and CDR2 SASEGT. V dropped 0 bases and J dropped 8 bases, with 10 bases sitting between them. The CDR3 consists of 13 residues. Here the CDR3 reads CASSEAPFGGYTF. The CDR3 DNA reads TGTGCCAGCAGTGAAGCACCTTTCGGCGGCTACACCTTC.

The rearrangement joins TRBV5-1 to TRBJ1-5; D is ambiguous. Germline V lookup: CDR1 SGHRS, CDR2 YFSETQ. This CDR3 contains 16 residues. V gave up 4 bases and J gave up 0 bases, with 14 bases separating them. This chain's CDR3 is CASSLTGDDSNQPQHF. The CDR3 region has the DNA TGCGCCAGCAGCCTAACCGGGGATGATAGCAATCAGCCCCAGCATTTT.

The gene calls are TRBV28 and TRBJ1-1; no clear D. CDR3 length: 13 residues. Looked up from germline, CDR1 is MDHEN and CDR2 is SYDVKM. Trimming removed 5 bases at V and 7 bases at J, with 14 bases between. CDR3 nucleotides: TGTGCCAGCAGTGCCCTGGGGAGGGTTGAAGCTTTCTTT. This codes for CASSALGRVEAFF. The entire variable domain, with the rest obtained from reference TRBV28 and TRBJ1-1, is as follows: DVKVTQSSRYLVKRTGEKVFLECVQDMDHENMFWYRQDPGLGLRLIYFSYDVKMKEKGDIPEGYSVSREKKERFSLILESASTNQTSMYLCASSALGRVEAFFGQGTRLTVV.

CDR3 DNA: TGTGCCAGCACTCCCCTAAATTCTAACTATGGCTACACCTTC. This sequence encodes CASTPLNSNYGYTF. The chain couples TRBV7-2 to TRBJ1-2, with no clear D. The germline CDR1 and CDR2 sequences are SGHTA and FQGNSA. This CDR3 spans 14 amino acids. Between the trimmed V and J ends, which lost 7 bases and 0 bases, there was a span of 12 bases.

V gene TRBV18 combines with J gene TRBJ1-1; 12 bases map to TRBD1. CDR1 and CDR2 from the germline V gene are KGHSH and LQKENI. Losses at the gene ends were 3 bases for V and 1 base for J; bases not matched to a gene: 3. The CDR3 totals 16 residues. CDR3 in amino acids: CASSPGQGAANTEAFF. The DNA for the CDR3 is TGTGCCAGCTCACCGGGACAGGGGGCAGCGAACACTGAAGCTTTCTTT.

This clonotype was seen only a few times. The genes are TRBV20-1 and TRBJ1-5; D is possibly TRBD1 (5 bases). The CDR3 spans 13 residues. The germline gives CDR1 DFQATT, CDR2 SNEGSKA (reference sequence). V was pared by 3 bases and J by 7 bases, with 13 bases between. CDR3 in amino acids: CSARQGIHQPQHF. DNA of the CDR3: TGCAGTGCTAGGCAGGGAATCCACCAGCCCCAGCATTTT.

The chain recombines TRBV2 with TRBJ2-3; weak D call: TRBD2 (5 bases). Germline CDR1 is SNHLY and CDR2 is FYNNEI. The CDR3 runs to 14 residues. V was cut by 7 bases and J by 4 bases, with 15 bases left in between. CDR3 in amino acids: CASTRWQEADTQYF. CDR3 nucleotides: TGTGCCAGCACCCGGTGGCAGGAGGCAGATACGCAGTATTTT.

A word on this clonotype: The junction shows a germline mismatch at one end, possibly a read error. The V gene is TRBV6-5, the J gene TRBJ2-2; no clear D gene. The CDR3 runs to 13 residues. The V gene's germline CDR1 is MNHEY and CDR2 SVGAGI. The CDR3 DNA reads TGTGTCAGCAGTTACCGGGCGACCGGGGAGCTGTTTTTT. Translated: CVSSYRATGELFF.

The chain couples TRBV15 to TRBJ2-1, with TRBD2 matching over 12 bases. This CDR3 contains 16 residues. The germline gives CDR1 LNHNV, CDR2 YYDKDF (reference sequence). The trim removed 2 bases at V and 7 bases at J, leaving 6 bases unmatched. The CDR3 region has the DNA TGTGCCACCAGCAGACCTAGCGGGAGGGCCGGGAATGAGCAGTTCTTC. Translated, it gives CATSRPSGRAGNEQFF.

The V gene is TRBV20-1, the J gene TRBJ2-4, with D possibly matching TRBD1 (6 bases). Trimming removed 0 bases from V and 0 bases from J, with 15 bases in between. The CDR3 runs to 17 residues. Germline CDR1 DFQATT, CDR2 SNEGSKA (reference sequence). CDR3 in DNA: TGCAGTGCTAGAGATCTGGACAGCCCCCTAGCCAAAAACATTCAGTACTTC. Translating it yields CSARDLDSPLAKNIQYF.

The rearrangement links TRBV21-1 to TRBJ2-2; the table's D call of TRBD2 was not tested on the DNA. TRBV21-1 is described as a pseudogene. This CDR3 is 15 amino acids long. In DNA, the CDR3 is TGTGCCAGCATCTGCGGACTAGCGATGACCGGGGAGCTGTTTTTT. Protein sequence: CASICGLAMTGELFF.

The chain carries TRBV20-1 and TRBJ2-3; 9 nucleotides align to TRBD2. The germline CDR1 and CDR2 sequences are DFQATT and SNEGSKA (reference sequence). The CDR3 spans 20 residues. V gave up 0 bases and J gave up 0 bases; unmatched junction bases: 16. This chain's CDR3 is CSAREPPLAGALSSTDTQYF. Written as DNA, the CDR3 is TGCAGTGCTAGAGAGCCCCCTTTAGCGGGGGCCCTATCTAGCACAGATACGCAGTATTTT.

The gene calls are TRBV5-1 and TRBJ1-2; D is uncertain. Between the trimmed V and J ends, which lost 4 bases and 6 bases, there was a span of 13 bases. The CDR3 has 13 amino acids. The germline V gene has CDR1 SGHRS and CDR2 YFSETQ. The CDR3 bases are TGCGCCAGCAGCAGCCACGGGGAGAATGGCTACACCTTC. Residues: CASSSHGENGYTF.